This note documents a single T cell receptor beta chain sequence. Repertoires were generated with immunoSEQ multiplex PCR, while TCRdb's copy carries only in-frame clones and drops some. The sample holds about 73,000 clones; approximately 83% are singletons and the top ten take 25% to 30%. CDR1 is SGHRS and CDR2 is YFSETQ in the germline V gene. The CDR3 is 16 residues long. The V gene end was trimmed by 3 bases and the J gene end by 4 bases; junction bases not matched to a gene: 9. The data were taken from a study of blood T cell repertoires in COVID-19. The sequenced sample was peripheral blood. This sequence joins TRBV5-1 and TRBJ2-3; TRBD1 agrees at 9 bases. This sequence originates from a human donor in a cohort sampled during active COVID-19. The CDR3 sequence: CASSSYRGRGADTQYF. The CDR3 DNA reads as TGCGCCAGCAGCTCGTACAGGGGGCGAGGGGCAGATACGCAGTATTTT.